The sequence of this T cell receptor beta chain was determined in a study of T-cell reconstitution after alpha-beta-depleted transplantation in children. V dropped 0 bases and J dropped 6 bases, with 12 bases sitting between them. Germline CDR1 reads DFQATT; CDR2 reads SNEGSKA (reference sequence). CDR3 length: 14 amino acids. General study points: At around two months after transplant, the alpha-beta T cells were reportedly derived from several hundred expanded clones that came from non-depleted graft cells. T-cell counts and diversity were attributed mostly to newly produced T cells one year after transplant. Surviving recipient T cells and intrathymic progenitors accounted for some patients' high TCRbeta diversity at day 60.

TCRbeta library construction was performed incorporating unique molecular identifiers. TCRdb re-called the PCR reads through MiXCR, storing one row per CDR3 protein. This table has around 25,000 distinct CDR3 sequences, 18% appearing once. Concerning this clonotype: Its antigen is not known.

This TCR derives from a male patient aged 2 to 10 who had a stem cell transplant for acute lymphoblastic leukemia, so the T cells may come from the graft donor. The specimen was PBMCs, mostly from graft donor cells, collected 60 days after TCRalphabeta/CD19-depleted stem cell transplant. The chain has TRBV20-1 and TRBJ2-1; tentatively, D is TRBD1 or TRBD2 (5 bases each). In DNA form, the CDR3 reads TGCAGTGCTAGAGATCCGGGACGCCGCAATGAGCAGTTCTTC. The encoded protein is CSARDPGRRNEQFF.